These T cell receptor beta chains were read from a single sample in a study of post-analysis software for immune sequencing data. TCRdb processed the PCR reads anew with MiXCR; each CDR3 protein has one entry. The sample lists hundreds of thousands of distinct CDR3 sequences, roughly 27% occurring once. The source material was blood. The receptors were sampled from a girl aged 5 to 17 with multiple sclerosis. Both conserved end residues are part of each CDR3. A D gene is named only where the DNA matches it firmly. Size is stated for part of the rows, as once, few or many counts, or as a class when the clone is expanded.

j_call v_call d_call clone_size cdr3_aa cdr3_nt
TRBJ2-7 TRBV20-1 - - CSAEPWGYEQYF TGCAGTGCTGAACCCTGGGGTTACGAGCAGTACTTC
TRBJ1-1 TRBV4-1 - - CASSQGQLVGEAFF TGCGCCAGCAGCCAAGGACAGCTGGTTGGTGAAGCTTTCTTT
TRBJ2-7 TRBV29-1 - - CSVDKGTSYEQYF TGCAGCGTTGATAAGGGGACCTCCTACGAGCAGTACTTC
TRBJ1-4 TRBV9 TRBD1 - CASSGLKGQKNEKLFF TGTGCCAGCAGCGGTTTAAAGGGACAGAAGAATGAAAAACTGTTTTTT
TRBJ2-1 TRBV6-5 - - CASSYSRGAGYTEQFF TGTGCCAGCAGTTACTCTCGGGGGGCTGGCTACACTGAGCAGTTCTTC
TRBJ1-5 TRBV4-1 - few CASSPQQVQGNQPQHF TGCGCCAGCAGCCCGCAACAGGTGCAGGGCAATCAGCCCCAGCATTTT
TRBJ2-2 TRBV7-6 - - CASSQDSPMNTGELFF TGTGCCAGCAGCCAAGACAGCCCCATGAACACCGGGGAGCTGTTTTTT
TRBJ2-5 TRBV6-2/TRBV6-3 TRBD1 few CASSYRQGQETQYF TGTGCCAGCAGTTACAGACAGGGCCAAGAGACCCAGTACTTC
TRBJ2-2 TRBV9 - - CASTGDNTGELFF TGTGCCAGCACAGGGGACAACACCGGGGAGCTGTTTTTT
TRBJ1-4 TRBV10-3 TRBD1 few CAISGAGGKATNEKLFF TGTGCCATCAGTGGAGCAGGGGGGAAGGCAACTAATGAAAAACTGTTTTTT